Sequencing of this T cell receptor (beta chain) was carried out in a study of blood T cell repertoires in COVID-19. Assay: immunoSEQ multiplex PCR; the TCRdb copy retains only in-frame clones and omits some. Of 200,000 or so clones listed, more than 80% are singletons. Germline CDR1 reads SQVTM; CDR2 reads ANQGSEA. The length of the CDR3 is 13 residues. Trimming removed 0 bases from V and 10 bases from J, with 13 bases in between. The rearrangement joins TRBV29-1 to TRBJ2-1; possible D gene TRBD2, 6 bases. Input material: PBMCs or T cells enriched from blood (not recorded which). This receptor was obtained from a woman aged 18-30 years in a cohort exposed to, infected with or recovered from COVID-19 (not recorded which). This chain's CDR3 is CSVEEGSGGEQFF. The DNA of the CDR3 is TGCAGCGTTGAAGAGGGTAGCGGAGGCGAGCAGTTCTTC.